The T cell receptor (beta chain) described here comes from a study of blood T cell repertoires in COVID-19. The overall study: The United States, Italy and Spain provided the acute and convalescent COVID-19 samples.

Per the authors' pipeline: Cell counts per sample came from amplifying reference gene primers. Measured with immunoSEQ multiplex PCR; TCRdb has only the in-frame clones, and not every one. The V and J calls and the clone size are those of that table, but D and trimming were determined from the DNA. In the table there are 310,000 or so clones, 70% to 90% of which are singletons. Germline-derived CDR1 and CDR2 are MDHEN and SYDVKM. Trimming at V came to 6 bases and at J to 2 bases, leaving 7 bases not matched to a gene. This CDR3 is 14 amino acids long. The sequence was collected from a woman aged 45-60 years with active or convalescent COVID-19. Sequenced input: peripheral blood. V usage is TRBV28 and J usage is TRBJ2-7; TRBD1 aligns across 7 bases. CDR3 coding DNA: TGTGCCAGCAGCCTGGACAGGATTCCCTACGAGCAGTACTTC. This translates into CASSLDRIPYEQYF.